This is a list of T cell receptor beta chains from one sample in a study of T cells in Graves' hyperthyroidism and ophthalmopathy. TCRdb redid the calling of the multiplex PCR reads with MiXCR, one entry per CDR3 protein. This table holds a few hundred thousand distinct CDR3 sequences, 21% found once. The sequenced sample consisted of blood. Receptors were obtained from a woman in her 50s with Graves' hyperthyroidism. Both conserved end residues are part of each CDR3. The D gene is left open where the match is weak. Some rows mark clone size as missing; the rest say once, few, many or name a class of expanded clone.

TRBJ1-1,12,TRBD1,TRBV20-1,many,TGCAGTGCTGGAGACAGGGGTGCTGAAGCTTTCTTT,CSAGDRGAEAFF
TRBJ2-7,14,TRBD1,TRBV7-3,-,TGTGCCAGCAGGGAGCCGGGACAGGGCTACGAGCAGTACTTC,CASREPGQGYEQYF
TRBJ2-2,12,-,TRBV5-1,many,TGCGCCAGCAGCCCCGGAAACGGGGAGCTGTTTTTT,CASSPGNGELFF
TRBJ1-2,13,-,TRBV9,-,TGTGCCAGCAGCGTAGAGGAAAACTATGGCTACACCTTC,CASSVEENYGYTF
TRBJ1-2,13,-,TRBV28,many,TGTGCCAGCAGTGCCGACACCCCTGGGGGCTACACCTTC,CASSADTPGGYTF
TRBJ2-1,14,TRBD2,TRBV19,few,TGTGCCAGTAGGCCTAGCGGGGGCTACAATGAGCAGTTCTTC,CASRPSGGYNEQFF
TRBJ1-4,15,-,TRBV2,once,TGTGCCAGCAGGGAAACAGGCCAACTTAATGAAAAACTGTTTTTT,CASRETGQLNEKLFF
TRBJ2-1,13,-,TRBV20-1,many,TGCAGTGCCAGCGGCAGGATTTACAATGAGCAGTTCTTC,CSASGRIYNEQFF
TRBJ1-2,13,TRBD1,TRBV29-1,-,TGCAGCGTCCGGACAGGGAATAACTATGGCTACACCTTC,CSVRTGNNYGYTF
TRBJ2-7,14,TRBD1,TRBV5-1,many,TGCGCCAGCAGGCCCGGGACAGGGGCCTACGAGCAGTACTTC,CASRPGTGAYEQYF
TRBJ1-1,14,-,TRBV18,many,TGTGCCAGCTCAATATCACAGGGCTACACTGAAGCTTTCTTT,CASSISQGYTEAFF
TRBJ2-3,15,TRBD2,TRBV24-1,many,TGTGCCACCAATGGGGCGGGAGGTGGAGCAGATACGCAGTATTTT,CATNGAGGGADTQYF